Below, 15 T cell receptor beta chains from the same sample are listed, as sequenced in a study of breast tumors, draining lymph nodes, adjacent tissues. TCRdb fed the multiplex PCR reads into MiXCR, producing one record per CDR3 protein. The sample has 150,000 to 200,000 distinct CDR3 sequences, around a third seen once; the top ten hold about 4.5%. Samples came from axillary lymph nodes draining the breast cancer. The specimen sequenced was axillary lymph node tissue. The receptor set was obtained from a female donor with breast cancer. Some clones in this sample may be carry-over from other donors' samples.

As for this clonotype: Being one base from a much bigger clone, this may be a read error. V usage is TRBV9 and J usage is TRBJ2-3; D possibly corresponds to TRBD2 (6 bases). CDR1 is SGDLS, CDR2 YYNGEE, per germline. This CDR3 has 15 residues. The CDR3, as DNA: TGTGCCAGCAGCATATCCGGCACTAGCACAGATACGCCGTATTTT. Its translation: CASSISGTSTDTPYF. The full variable domain, in which reference TRBV9 and TRBJ2-3 provide the parts outside the CDR3, is DSGVTQTPKHLITATGQRVTLRCSPRSGDLSVYWYQQSLDQGLQFLIQYYNGEERAKGNILERFSAQQFPDLHSELNLSSLELGDSALYFCASSISGTSTDTPYFGPGTRLTVL.

The chain employs TRBV6-2 or TRBV6-3 and TRBJ1-6, with 8 positions matching TRBD1. Germline V gene sequence: CDR1 MNHEY, CDR2 SVGEGT. The CDR3 is made up of 14 amino acids. The V segment lost 7 bases and the J segment 10 bases; nucleotides outside the gene matches: 9. The CDR3 region is CASNIGQGRSPLHF. The DNA of the CDR3 is TGTGCCAGCAATATCGGACAGGGAAGATCACCCCTCCACTTT.

This clonotype was detected many times. The gene calls are TRBV19 and TRBJ2-1, with 7 nucleotides matching TRBD2. Germline V CDR1 and CDR2: LNHDA, SQIVND (reference sequence). This CDR3 is 14 amino acids long. The ends lost 10 bases at V and 8 bases at J; junction bases unmatched: 14. Here the CDR3 DNA reads TGTGCCATCTCACGGGGGGACGTACGCGATGAGCAGTTCTTC. Amino acids: CAISRGDVRDEQFF.

The chain uses TRBV4-2 and TRBJ1-6, with D tentatively TRBD1 (5 bases). Germline CDR1 LGHNA, CDR2 YNFKEQ. V was shortened by 3 bases and J by 9 bases, with 18 bases between the two germline ends. CDR3 length: 16 amino acids. The CDR3 nucleotides are TGTGCCAGCAGCCAGAGCGGCGAGGTTGGGGGTTCACCCCTCCACTTT. This translates into CASSQSGEVGGSPLHF.

Many counts were recorded for this clonotype. This chain uses TRBV19 with TRBJ2-1, with 14 positions matching TRBD2. J was trimmed by 11 bases and V by 6 bases; bases with no gene match: 12. The CDR3 spans 16 residues. In germline, CDR1 is LNHDA, CDR2 SQIVND (reference sequence). CDR3 residues: CASSGSGTSGGVKQFF. The CDR3 DNA reads TGTGCCAGTAGCGGATCCGGGACTAGCGGGGGAGTTAAGCAGTTCTTC.

This clonotype was picked up many times. The genes are TRBV7-2 and TRBJ2-2; 9 bases align to TRBD1. Per germline, CDR1 SGHTA and CDR2 FQGNSA. J gave up 8 bases and V 3 bases, and 7 bases lay outside the gene matches. The CDR3 is 15 residues long. CDR3 in DNA: TGTGCCAGCAGCTTCTCCGGGACAGGGAATGGGGAGCTGTTTTTT. Amino acid sequence: CASSFSGTGNGELFF.

The table lists this clonotype with a count of one. Since no conserved phenylalanine or tryptophan closes the CDR3, a read error is the likely cause. The DNA is left out, because the CDR3 cannot be placed on it with certainty; the CDR3 is given as TCRdb lists it. The chain employs TRBV7-2 and TRBJ1-4; the table's D call TRBD1 went unverified against the DNA. The V gene's germline CDR1 is SGHTA and CDR2 FQGNSA. Inclusive of both ends, the CDR3 amounts to 15 amino acids. The CDR3 sequence is CASSLAFPKGEKLLL.

The V and J genes are TRBV20-1 and TRBJ2-1; 7 nucleotides match TRBD2. CDR3 size: 17 residues. The ends lost 0 bases at V and 0 bases at J; junction bases unmatched: 8. Germline V lookup: CDR1 DFQATT, CDR2 SNEGSKA (reference sequence). In DNA, the CDR3 is TGCAGTGCTAGAGACGTTAGCGGGTGGACCTCCTACAATGAGCAGTTCTTC. This codes for CSARDVSGWTSYNEQFF.

In this sample, this clonotype turned up many times. The rearrangement joins TRBV29-1 to TRBJ2-7, with D tentatively TRBD2 (5 bases). Germline-derived CDR1 and CDR2 are SQVTM and ANQGSEA. This CDR3 is built from 11 residues. Trimming stripped 6 bases from V and 2 bases from J, with 8 bases between. CDR3 sequence (DNA): TGCAGCGTCCTCGGGGCCTACGAGCAGTACTTC. As protein: CSVLGAYEQYF.

The chain combines TRBV7-2 with TRBJ1-5; a weak D match, TRBD1 (5 bases). The CDR3 extends over 14 amino acids. Trimming shortened V by 1 base and J by 4 bases, and 8 bases separated the two germline ends. Germline CDR1 is SGHTA and CDR2 is FQGNSA. The CDR3 loop is CASSLEGTNQPQHF. For the CDR3, the DNA is TGTGCCAGCAGCTTAGAAGGGACGAATCAGCCCCAGCATTTT.

The chain employs TRBV2 and TRBJ1-1; D possibly corresponds to TRBD1 (5 bases). The CDR3 consists of 14 residues. The germline gives CDR1 SNHLY, CDR2 FYNNEI. Trimming removed 6 bases at V and 0 bases at J, with 11 bases between. This CDR3 is CASRQGKLNTEAFF. In DNA form, the CDR3 reads TGTGCCAGCAGGCAGGGTAAACTGAACACTGAAGCTTTCTTT.

The chain employs TRBV20-1 and TRBJ2-3; D may match TRBD1 or TRBD2 (6 bases each). Germline assignment: CDR1 DFQATT and CDR2 SNEGSKA (reference sequence). V lost 3 bases and J lost 5, with 21 bases in between. The CDR3 length is 16 residues. CDR3 in amino acids: CSASKYGGGALDTQYF. In DNA form, the CDR3 reads TGCAGTGCTAGCAAATATGGAGGGGGAGCCTTAGATACGCAGTATTTT.

The table lists this clonotype with many counts. V usage is TRBV7-6 and J usage is TRBJ1-2; 7 bases match TRBD1. CDR1 and CDR2 (germline): SGHVS, FNYEAQ. The CDR3 loop spans 15 amino acids. The trim removed 1 base at V and 2 bases at J, leaving 4 bases unmatched. The CDR3 DNA sequence: TGTGCCAGCAGCTTAGACGTACAGGGGAACTATGGCTACACCTTC. Translating gives CASSLDVQGNYGYTF.

The chain carries TRBV20-1 and TRBJ1-5; 8 positions match TRBD1. CDR1 is DFQATT, CDR2 SNEGSKA, per germline (reference sequence). The CDR3 loop spans 13 amino acids. V lost 7 bases to trimming and J lost 5 bases; unmatched junction nucleotides: 7. The CDR3 DNA reads TGCAGTGAGTCGGACAGGGTGTATCAGCCCCAGCATTTT. Its translation: CSESDRVYQPQHF.

This clonotype was detected ten times or more. The rearrangement links TRBV2 to TRBJ2-7, with TRBD1 as a possible D gene (6 bases). Germline lookup yields CDR1 SNHLY and CDR2 FYNNEI. The ends were cut back, 7 bases at V and 0 bases at J, with 13 bases in the middle. The CDR3 length is 14 residues. CDR3 bases: TGTGCCAGCACCTGGACAGAGAGCTCCTACGAGCAGTACTTC. Residues: CASTWTESSYEQYF.